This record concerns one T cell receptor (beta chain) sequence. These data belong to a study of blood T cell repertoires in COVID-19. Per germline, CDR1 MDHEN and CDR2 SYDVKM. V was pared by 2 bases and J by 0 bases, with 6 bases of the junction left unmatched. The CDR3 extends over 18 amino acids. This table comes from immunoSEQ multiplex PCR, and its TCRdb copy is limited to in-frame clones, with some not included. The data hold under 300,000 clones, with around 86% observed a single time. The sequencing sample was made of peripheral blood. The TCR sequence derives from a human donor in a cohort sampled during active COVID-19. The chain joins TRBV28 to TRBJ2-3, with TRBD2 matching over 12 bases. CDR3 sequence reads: CASSLGWTSGASTDTQYF. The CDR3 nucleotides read TGTGCCAGCAGTTTAGGTTGGACTAGCGGGGCTAGCACAGATACGCAGTATTTT.